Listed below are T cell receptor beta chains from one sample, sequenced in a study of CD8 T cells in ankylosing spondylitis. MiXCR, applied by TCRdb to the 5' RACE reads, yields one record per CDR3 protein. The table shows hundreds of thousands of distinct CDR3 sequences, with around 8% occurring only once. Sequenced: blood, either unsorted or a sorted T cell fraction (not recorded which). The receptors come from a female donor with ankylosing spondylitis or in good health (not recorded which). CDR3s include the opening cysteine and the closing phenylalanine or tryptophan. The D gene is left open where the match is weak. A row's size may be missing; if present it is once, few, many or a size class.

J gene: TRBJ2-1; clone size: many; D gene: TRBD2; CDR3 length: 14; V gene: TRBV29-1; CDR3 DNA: TGCAGCGTTGAAGTCGGACTAGCGGGAACTGAGCAGTTCTTC; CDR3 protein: CSVEVGLAGTEQFF
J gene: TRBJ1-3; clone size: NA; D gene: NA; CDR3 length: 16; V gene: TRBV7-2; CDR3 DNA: TGTGCCAGCAGCTCAGACAGGACCTTGGGCGGAAACACCATATATTTT; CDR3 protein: CASSSDRTLGGNTIYF
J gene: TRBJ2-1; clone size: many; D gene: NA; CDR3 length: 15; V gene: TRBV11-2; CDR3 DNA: TGTGCCAGCAGCCTCGGGACTTTAACCTACAATGAGCAGTTCTTC; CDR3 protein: CASSLGTLTYNEQFF
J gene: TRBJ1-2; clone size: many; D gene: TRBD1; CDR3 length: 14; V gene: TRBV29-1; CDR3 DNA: TGCAGCGTTGAAGGACAGGGAGCGGTCCATGGCTACACCTTC; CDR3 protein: CSVEGQGAVHGYTF
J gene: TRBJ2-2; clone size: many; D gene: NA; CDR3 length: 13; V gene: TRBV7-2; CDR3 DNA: TGTGCCAGCAGCTTGTGGGGAACCGGGGAGCTGTTTTTT; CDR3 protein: CASSLWGTGELFF
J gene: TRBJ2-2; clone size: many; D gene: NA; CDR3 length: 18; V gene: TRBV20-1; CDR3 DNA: TGCAGTGCTAGGGACCCCTACGGGGCTACCCCGAACACCGGGGAGCTGTTTTTT; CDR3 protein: CSARDPYGATPNTGELFF
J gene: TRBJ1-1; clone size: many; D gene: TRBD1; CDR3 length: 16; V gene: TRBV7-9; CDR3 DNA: TGTGCCAGCAGCTCCGGGGACAGCCCTAGCTCGGCTGAAGCTTTCTTT; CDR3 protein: CASSSGDSPSSAEAFF
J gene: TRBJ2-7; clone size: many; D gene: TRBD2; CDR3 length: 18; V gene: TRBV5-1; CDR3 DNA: TGCGCCAGCAGCTTGGCCGAGTTCGGGACTAGCGGATCCTACGAGCAGTACTTC; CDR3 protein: CASSLAEFGTSGSYEQYF
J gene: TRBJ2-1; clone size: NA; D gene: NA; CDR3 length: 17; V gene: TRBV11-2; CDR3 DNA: TGTGCCAGCAGCCCCACCAGGGGGGGGAAACCCTACAATGAGCAGTTCTTC; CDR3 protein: CASSPTRGGKPYNEQFF
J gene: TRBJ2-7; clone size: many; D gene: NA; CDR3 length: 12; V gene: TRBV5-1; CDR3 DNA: TGCGCCAGCAGCTTGGATAGCTCCGAGCAGTACTTC; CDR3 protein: CASSLDSSEQYF
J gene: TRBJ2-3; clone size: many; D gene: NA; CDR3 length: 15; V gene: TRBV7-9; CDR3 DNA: TGTGCCAGCAGCTTAATCGGGAAGGGCACAGATACGCAGTATTTT; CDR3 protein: CASSLIGKGTDTQYF
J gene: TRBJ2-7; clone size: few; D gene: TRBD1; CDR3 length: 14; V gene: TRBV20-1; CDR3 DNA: TGCAGTGCCAGAACCGGGACAGGGGAGAGCGAGCAGTACTTC; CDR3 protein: CSARTGTGESEQYF
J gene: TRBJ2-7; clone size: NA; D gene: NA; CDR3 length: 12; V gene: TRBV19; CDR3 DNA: TGTGCCAGTTACGGACAGCCCTACGAGCAGTACTTC; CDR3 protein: CASYGQPYEQYF